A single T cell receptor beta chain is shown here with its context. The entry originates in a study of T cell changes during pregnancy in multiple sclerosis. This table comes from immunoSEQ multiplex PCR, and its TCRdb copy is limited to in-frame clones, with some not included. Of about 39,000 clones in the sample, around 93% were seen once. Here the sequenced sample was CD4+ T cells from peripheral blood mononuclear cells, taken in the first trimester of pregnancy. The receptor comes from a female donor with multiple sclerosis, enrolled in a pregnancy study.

CDR3 DNA: TGCGCCAGCAGCTTGTTAGCGGGGGGGCCGTCCACAGATACGCAGTATTTT. The encoded protein is CASSLLAGGPSTDTQYF. The chain joins TRBV5-1 to TRBJ2-3; 11 nucleotides agree with TRBD2. The junction had 6 bases not matched to a gene; V was cut back by 1 base and J by 2 bases. Germline-derived CDR1 and CDR2 are SGHRS and YFSETQ. The CDR3 spans 17 residues. The variable domain in full, completed from reference TRBV5-1 and TRBJ2-3, reads KAGVTQTPRYLIKTRGQQVTLSCSPISGHRSVSWYQQTPGQGLQFLFEYFSETQRNKGNFPGRFSGRQFSNSRSEMNVSTLELGDSALYLCASSLLAGGPSTDTQYFGPGTRLTVL.